This entry lists 29 T cell receptor beta chains sequenced from one sample in a study of siplizumab effects on memory and regulatory T cells. Produced via immunoSEQ multiplex PCR; TCRdb's table is partial and in-frame only. The data show approximately 98,000 clones, over 90% seen once. Sequencing was done on a sample of non-Treg CD4+ T cells sorted from blood. All receptors derive from a human donor in good health.

This chain uses TRBV2 with TRBJ1-6, with a weak D call TRBD1 (5 bases). There are 16 residues in the CDR3. Germline V CDR1 and CDR2: SNHLY, FYNNEI. Trimming cost V 4 bases and J 12 bases, with 22 bases left between them. CDR3 sequence reads: CASSVMGGTSYRPLHF. The CDR3 nucleotides read TGTGCCAGCAGTGTAATGGGCGGGACCTCGTACCGACCCCTCCACTTT.

This clone was detected once. The chain carries TRBV27 and TRBJ2-7; D may be TRBD2 (5 bases). Between the trimmed V and J ends, which lost 3 bases and 6 bases, there was a span of 9 bases. The CDR3 has 12 residues. Per germline, CDR1 MNHEY and CDR2 SMNVEV (reference sequence). In DNA, the CDR3 is TGTGCCAGCAGTTTGGGGAGATCCGAGCAGTACTTC. This codes for CASSLGRSEQYF.

V gene TRBV27 combines with J gene TRBJ2-6; D remains unclear. V lost 2 bases and J lost 0, with 11 bases in between. The germline CDR1 and CDR2 sequences are MNHEY and SMNVEV (reference sequence). CDR3 length: 17 residues. The CDR3 is CASSLTRLISGANVLTF. The CDR3 nucleotides read TGTGCCAGCAGTTTAACCCGACTGATCTCTGGGGCCAACGTCCTGACTTTC.

The CDR3 here is CASDTSPVLPYEQYF. CDR3 DNA: TGTGCCAGCGATACCTCCCCAGTCCTACCCTACGAGCAGTACTTC. The chain joins TRBV6-1 to TRBJ2-7; D uncertain. Trimming shortened V by 8 bases and J by 2 bases, and 19 bases separated the two germline ends. The CDR3 contains 15 residues. The germline V gene has CDR1 MNHNS and CDR2 SASEGT.

The gene calls are TRBV11-3 and TRBJ2-2; 13 bases agree with TRBD2. V dropped 4 bases and J dropped 5; count of bases not matched to a gene: 4. Germline V gene lookup returns CDR1 SGHNT and CDR2 YENEEA. The CDR3 totals 16 residues. CDR3 amino acids: CASSSGTSGITGELFF. CDR3 nucleotide sequence: TGTGCCAGCAGCTCCGGGACTAGCGGGATAACCGGGGAGCTGTTTTTT.

DNA of the CDR3: TGTGCCAGTAGTAGGGACACGCCGGGACAGGGAAAACTCGAGCAGTACTTC. Translation: CASSRDTPGQGKLEQYF. The chain joins TRBV19 to TRBJ2-7; 9 positions agree with TRBD1. Germline V gives CDR1 LNHDA, CDR2 SQIVND (reference sequence). The CDR3 covers 17 residues. V was clipped by 4 bases and J by 6 bases; unmatched bases: 16.

The chain links TRBV2 to TRBJ1-4; D not certain. Deletions cut 2 bases from V and 8 bases from J, with 15 bases between. From germline, CDR1 is SNHLY and CDR2 FYNNEI. This CDR3 is 15 amino acids long. The CDR3 DNA reads as TGTGCCAGCAGTGAAAACTTAGGGCGCGGAGAAAAACTGTTTTTT. Its protein is CASSENLGRGEKLFF.

Concerning this clone: The sample contains more than one DNA sequence encoding this CDR3. V is TRBV5-1 and J is TRBJ2-5; perhaps D is TRBD1 or TRBD2 (5 bases each). Germline-derived CDR1 and CDR2 are SGHRS and YFSETQ. V lost 3 bases to trimming and J lost 2 bases, with 17 bases between them. The CDR3 contains 16 residues. The CDR3 sequence: CASSYQGTAKQETQYF. CDR3 in DNA: TGCGCCAGCAGCTACCAAGGGACGGCAAAACAAGAGACCCAGTACTTC.

The chain links TRBV30 to TRBJ2-3, with D perhaps TRBD2 (5 bases). Germline V gives CDR1 GTSNPN, CDR2 SVGIG (reference sequence). Trimming removed 6 bases at V and 10 bases at J, with 17 bases between. CDR3 length equals 12 residues. The CDR3 protein is CACRRSAGPQYF. CDR3 DNA: TGTGCCTGTAGGAGGTCTGCGGGCCCGCAGTATTTT.

The gene calls are TRBV5-5 and TRBJ1-3; TRBD1 might be the D (5 bases). CDR3 length equals 15 residues. Germline V CDR1 and CDR2: SGHKS, YYEKEE (reference sequence). V lost 1 base, J lost 4 bases, and 12 bases lay in between. CDR3 DNA sequence: TGTGCCAGCAGCTTGTTTGGGGACGGCGGAAACACCATATATTTT. Amino acids: CASSLFGDGGNTIYF.

The chain combines TRBV19 with TRBJ1-5; no definite D call. Between the trimmed V and J ends, which lost 3 bases and 0 bases, there was a span of 6 bases. The CDR3 contains 14 residues. Germline CDR1 LNHDA, CDR2 SQIVND (reference sequence). The CDR3 loop reads CASSIGVSNQPQHF. In DNA, the CDR3 is TGTGCCAGTAGTATTGGAGTTAGCAATCAGCCCCAGCATTTT.

V usage is TRBV7-6 and J usage is TRBJ1-3; D uncertain. CDR1 and CDR2 (germline): SGHVS, FNYEAQ. CDR3 size: 15 residues. V was pared by 5 bases and J by 0 bases, with 11 bases between. This CDR3 reads CASSPEAASGNTIYF. The CDR3, as DNA: TGTGCCAGCAGCCCGGAAGCCGCCTCTGGAAACACCATATATTTT.

The rearrangement joins TRBV7-9 to TRBJ1-2; no clear D gene. Germline V CDR1 and CDR2: SEHNR, FQNEAQ (reference sequence). The V end was cut by 1 base, the J end by 8 bases, with 2 bases between. CDR3 length: 10 residues. This CDR3 reads CASSLEGYTF. The CDR3, as DNA: TGTGCCAGCAGCTTAGAGGGCTACACCTTC. The full variable domain, in which reference TRBV7-9 and TRBJ1-2 provide the parts outside the CDR3, is DTGVSQNPRHKITKRGQNVTFRCDPISEHNRLYWYRQTLGQGPEFLTYFQNEAQLEKSRLLSDRFSAERPKGSFSTLEIQRTEQGDSAMYLCASSLEGYTFGSGTRLTVV.

V gene TRBV19 combines with J gene TRBJ2-5, with D perhaps TRBD1 (5 bases). The CDR3 is 13 residues long. Germline CDR1 reads LNHDA; CDR2 reads SQIVND (reference sequence). V dropped 5 bases and J dropped 5 bases, with 12 bases sitting between them. CDR3 in amino acids: CASSLRVPETQYF. DNA of the CDR3: TGTGCCAGTAGTCTCAGGGTACCGGAGACCCAGTACTTC.

The chain employs TRBV18 and TRBJ2-3; 11 bases line up with TRBD2. The junction had 14 bases not matched to a gene; V was cut back by 0 bases and J by 0 bases. Germline CDR1 is KGHSH and CDR2 is LQKENI. The CDR3 spans 21 residues. CDR3 protein: CASSPPRLAGRGVTSTDTQYF. The CDR3 DNA reads as TGTGCCAGCTCACCACCGAGACTAGCGGGACGGGGTGTAACTAGCACAGATACGCAGTATTTT.

The chain employs TRBV11-2 and TRBJ2-1; unclear D gene. The CDR3 is 14 amino acids. The V end was cut by 0 bases, the J end by 15 bases, with 18 bases between. CDR1 and CDR2 (germline): SGHAT, FQNNGV. The DNA of the CDR3 is TGTGCCAGCAGCTTAGATCAGTTAGGACGTCGGGCGTTCTTC. Its protein is CASSLDQLGRRAFF.

The V and J genes are TRBV9 and TRBJ1-5; D remains unclear. This CDR3 is built from 16 residues. Germline-derived CDR1 and CDR2 are SGDLS and YYNGEE. The V end was cut by 3 bases, the J end by 0 bases, with 13 bases between. CDR3 sequence reads: CASSADGSFSNQPQHF. The CDR3, as DNA: TGTGCCAGCAGCGCGGACGGGAGCTTTAGCAATCAGCCCCAGCATTTT.

The chain links TRBV28 to TRBJ1-1; 8 bases are shared with TRBD1. V shed 3 bases, J shed 5 bases, and the junction held 17 bases outside the gene matches. This CDR3 comprises 18 residues. The germline V gene has CDR1 MDHEN and CDR2 SYDVKM. The CDR3 sequence: CASSLRQGLGISLTEAFF. The DNA of the CDR3 is TGTGCCAGCAGTTTGAGACAGGGGTTAGGCATCAGTCTTACTGAAGCTTTCTTT.

This chain links TRBV6-5 with TRBJ1-4, with D hard to call. V lost 0 bases and J 0 bases, leaving 5 bases between the germline ends. Germline lookup yields CDR1 MNHEY and CDR2 SVGAGI. The CDR3 is made up of 15 amino acids. The CDR3 region is CASSYSAATNEKLFF. As DNA, the CDR3 is TGTGCCAGCAGTTACTCAGCTGCAACTAATGAAAAACTGTTTTTT.

This clone occurred a few times. The chain combines TRBV19 with TRBJ2-7; no firm D call. Per germline, CDR1 LNHDA and CDR2 SQIVND (reference sequence). The CDR3 is 13 amino acids. Deletions cut 6 bases from V and 1 base from J, with 10 bases between. The CDR3 DNA reads TGTGCCAGTAGGAAAAGTACGTCCTACGAGCAGTACTTC. Protein product: CASRKSTSYEQYF.

The rearrangement uses TRBV27 and TRBJ2-7; D unclear. V gave up 1 base and J gave up 6 bases, with 13 bases separating them. Germline CDR1 and CDR2: MNHEY and SMNVEV (reference sequence). The CDR3 covers 14 residues. The CDR3 here is CASSLLADPGEQYF. CDR3 nucleotide sequence: TGTGCCAGCAGTTTATTGGCAGACCCGGGCGAGCAGTACTTC.

This chain uses TRBV20-1 with TRBJ2-3, with D hard to call. CDR1 DFQATT and CDR2 SNEGSKA come from the germline V gene (reference sequence). V was shortened by 3 bases and J by 4 bases, with 5 bases between the two germline ends. The CDR3 runs 11 residues. CDR3 amino acids: CSASISDTQYF. CDR3 coding DNA: TGCAGTGCTAGTATTTCAGATACGCAGTATTTT.

The CDR3 DNA follows: TGTGCCAGCAGCCACAGGGGTAGTGGAGATACGCAGTATTTT. Its translation is CASSHRGSGDTQYF. The chain carries TRBV11-2 and TRBJ2-3, with 7 bases aligning to TRBD1. The CDR3 covers 14 residues. The V gene's germline CDR1 is SGHAT and CDR2 FQNNGV. Trimming removed 5 bases from V and 5 bases from J; junction bases left unmatched: 7.

The V and J genes are TRBV7-9 and TRBJ2-1; 11 nucleotides align to TRBD2. This CDR3 has 16 residues. The J segment lost 4 bases and the V segment lost 4 bases, leaving 6 bases of the junction unmatched. CDR1 is SEHNR, CDR2 FQNEAQ, per germline (reference sequence). The chain's CDR3 is CASSYPSGRWYNEQFF. The CDR3 nucleotides are TGTGCCAGCAGCTATCCTAGCGGGAGGTGGTACAATGAGCAGTTCTTC. Full variable domain (missing parts from reference TRBV7-9 and TRBJ2-1): DTGVSQNPRHKITKRGQNVTFRCDPISEHNRLYWYRQTLGQGPEFLTYFQNEAQLEKSRLLSDRFSAERPKGSFSTLEIQRTEQGDSAMYLCASSYPSGRWYNEQFFGPGTRLTVL.

The chain has TRBV7-9 and TRBJ2-1; TRBD2 aligns across 8 bases. Trimming cost V 10 bases and J 0 bases; bases outside gene matches: 5. There are 14 residues in the CDR3. From germline, CDR1 is SEHNR and CDR2 FQNEAQ (reference sequence). The CDR3 reads CAMTGTSSYNEQFF. The CDR3 bases are TGTGCCATGACCGGGACTAGCTCCTACAATGAGCAGTTCTTC. Full variable domain (missing parts from reference TRBV7-9 and TRBJ2-1): DTGVSQNPRHKITKRGQNVTFRCDPISEHNRLYWYRQTLGQGPEFLTYFQNEAQLEKSRLLSDRFSAERPKGSFSTLEIQRTEQGDSAMYLCAMTGTSSYNEQFFGPGTRLTVL.

The chain couples TRBV4-1 to TRBJ2-2; D call uncertain. The germline V and J ends were trimmed by 5 bases and 2 bases, with 6 bases remaining between them. The CDR3 is 13 residues long. Looked up from germline, CDR1 is MGHRA and CDR2 is YSYEKL. CDR3 DNA: TGCGCCAGCAGCTACCGAAACACCGGGGAGCTGTTTTTT. Translated: CASSYRNTGELFF.

The CDR3 DNA reads as TGTGCCAGCAGTTTCGGAGGGACTAGACAGGAGCAGTACTTC. Its protein is CASSFGGTRQEQYF. V gene TRBV28 combines with J gene TRBJ2-7; 8 nucleotides align to TRBD2. The CDR3 is 14 amino acids. V lost 3 bases to trimming and J lost 7 bases; unmatched junction nucleotides: 8. The germline V gene encodes CDR1 MDHEN and CDR2 SYDVKM.

The CDR3 nucleotides are TGTGCCAGCAGTATTTTTCAGGGTTCCTATGGCTACACCTTC. This translates into CASSIFQGSYGYTF. This chain uses TRBV6-5 with TRBJ1-2; perhaps TRBD1 as D (5 bases). This CDR3 comprises 14 residues. V lost 5 bases and J 4 bases, leaving 14 bases between the germline ends. Per germline, CDR1 MNHEY and CDR2 SVGAGI.

The chain employs TRBV10-2 and TRBJ2-1, with 11 bases lining up with TRBD2. CDR1 WSHSY and CDR2 SAAADI come from the germline V gene. The J segment lost 5 bases and the V segment lost 4 bases, leaving 7 bases of the junction unmatched. This CDR3 contains 16 residues. The CDR3 sequence: CASSGLGLAAHNEQFF. The CDR3 DNA is TGCGCCAGCAGTGGCTTGGGACTAGCGGCTCACAATGAGCAGTTCTTC.